This T cell receptor (beta chain) is drawn from a study of response to subunit inactivated influenza vaccine. Via MiXCR, TCRdb re-called the RT-PCR reads, giving one row per CDR3 protein. The data contain hundreds of thousands of distinct CDR3 sequences, around 14% of them singletons. Per germline, CDR1 SGHRS and CDR2 YFSETQ. This CDR3 is 19 amino acids long. The V end was cut by 4 bases, the J end by 0 bases, with 20 bases between. This TCR was sampled from a middle-aged man who received an inactivated influenza vaccine. Specimen: PBMCs from blood, collected approximately 13 days after vaccination. This chain connects TRBV5-1 to TRBJ2-6; no clear D. The CDR3 DNA follows: TGCGCCAGCAGCCACGATGGGCTCCTGTACGGCTCTGGGGCCAACGTCCTGACTTTC. This encodes CASSHDGLLYGSGANVLTF.